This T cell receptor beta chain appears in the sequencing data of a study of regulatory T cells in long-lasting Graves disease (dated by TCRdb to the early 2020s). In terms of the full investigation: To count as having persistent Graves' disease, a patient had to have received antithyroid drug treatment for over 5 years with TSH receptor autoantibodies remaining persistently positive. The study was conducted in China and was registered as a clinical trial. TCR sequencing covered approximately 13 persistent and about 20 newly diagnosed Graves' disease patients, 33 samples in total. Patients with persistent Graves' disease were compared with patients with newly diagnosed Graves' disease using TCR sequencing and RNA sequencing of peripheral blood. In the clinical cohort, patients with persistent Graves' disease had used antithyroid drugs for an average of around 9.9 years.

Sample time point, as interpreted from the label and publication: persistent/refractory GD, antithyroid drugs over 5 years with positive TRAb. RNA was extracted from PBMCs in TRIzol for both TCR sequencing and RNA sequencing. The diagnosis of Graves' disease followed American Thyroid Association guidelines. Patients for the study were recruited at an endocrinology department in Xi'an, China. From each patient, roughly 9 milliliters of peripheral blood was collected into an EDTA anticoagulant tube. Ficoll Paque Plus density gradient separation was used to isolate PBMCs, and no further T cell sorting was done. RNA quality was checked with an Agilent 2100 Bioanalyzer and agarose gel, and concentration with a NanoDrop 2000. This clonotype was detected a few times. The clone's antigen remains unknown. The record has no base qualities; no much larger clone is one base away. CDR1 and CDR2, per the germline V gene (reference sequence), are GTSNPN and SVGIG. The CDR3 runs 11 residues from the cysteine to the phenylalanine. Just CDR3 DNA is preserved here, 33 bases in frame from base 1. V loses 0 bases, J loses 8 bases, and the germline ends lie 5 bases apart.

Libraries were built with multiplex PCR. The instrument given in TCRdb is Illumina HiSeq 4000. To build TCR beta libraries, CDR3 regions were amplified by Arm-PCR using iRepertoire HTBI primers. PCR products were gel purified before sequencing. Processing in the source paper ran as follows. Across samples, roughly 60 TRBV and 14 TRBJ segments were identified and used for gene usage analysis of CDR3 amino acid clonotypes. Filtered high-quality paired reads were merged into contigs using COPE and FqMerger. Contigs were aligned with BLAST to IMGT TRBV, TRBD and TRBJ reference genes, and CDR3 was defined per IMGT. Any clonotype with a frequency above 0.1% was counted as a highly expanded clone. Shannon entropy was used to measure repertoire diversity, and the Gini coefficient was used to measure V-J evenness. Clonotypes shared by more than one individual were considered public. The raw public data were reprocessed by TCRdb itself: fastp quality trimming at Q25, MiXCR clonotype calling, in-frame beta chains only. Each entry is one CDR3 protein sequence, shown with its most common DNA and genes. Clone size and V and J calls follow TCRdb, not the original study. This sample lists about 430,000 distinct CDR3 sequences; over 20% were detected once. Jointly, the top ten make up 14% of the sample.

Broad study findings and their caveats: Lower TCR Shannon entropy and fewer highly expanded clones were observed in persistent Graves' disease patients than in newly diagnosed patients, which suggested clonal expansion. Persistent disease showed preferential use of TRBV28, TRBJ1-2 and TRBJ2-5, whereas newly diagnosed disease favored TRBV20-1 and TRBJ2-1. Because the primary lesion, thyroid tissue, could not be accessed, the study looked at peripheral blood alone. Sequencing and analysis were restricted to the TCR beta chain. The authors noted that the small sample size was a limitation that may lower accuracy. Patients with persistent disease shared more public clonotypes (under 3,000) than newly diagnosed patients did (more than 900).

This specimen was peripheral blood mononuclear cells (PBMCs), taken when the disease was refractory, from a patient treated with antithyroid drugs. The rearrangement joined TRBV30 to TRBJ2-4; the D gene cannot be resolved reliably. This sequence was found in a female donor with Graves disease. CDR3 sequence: CAWSVRDIQYF. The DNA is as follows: TGTGCCTGGAGTGTAAGGGACATTCAGTACTTC.